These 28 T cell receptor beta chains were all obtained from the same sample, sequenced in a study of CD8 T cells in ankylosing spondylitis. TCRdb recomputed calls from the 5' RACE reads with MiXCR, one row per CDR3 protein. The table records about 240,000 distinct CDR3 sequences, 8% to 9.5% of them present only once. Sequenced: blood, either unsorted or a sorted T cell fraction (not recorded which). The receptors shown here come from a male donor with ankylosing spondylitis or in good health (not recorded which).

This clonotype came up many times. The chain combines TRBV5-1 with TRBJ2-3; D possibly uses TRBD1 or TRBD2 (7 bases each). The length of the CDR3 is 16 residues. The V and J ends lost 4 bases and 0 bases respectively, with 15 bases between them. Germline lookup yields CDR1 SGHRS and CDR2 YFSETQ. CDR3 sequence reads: CASSVYRGGSTDTQYF. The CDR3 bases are TGCGCCAGCAGCGTTTACAGGGGAGGGAGCACAGATACGCAGTATTTT. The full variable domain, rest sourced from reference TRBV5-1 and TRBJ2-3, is KAGVTQTPRYLIKTRGQQVTLSCSPISGHRSVSWYQQTPGQGLQFLFEYFSETQRNKGNFPGRFSGRQFSNSRSEMNVSTLELGDSALYLCASSVYRGGSTDTQYFGPGTRLTVL.

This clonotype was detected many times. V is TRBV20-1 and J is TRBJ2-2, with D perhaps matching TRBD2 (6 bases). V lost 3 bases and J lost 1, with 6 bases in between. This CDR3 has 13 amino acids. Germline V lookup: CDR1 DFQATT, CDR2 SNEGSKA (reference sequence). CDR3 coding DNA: TGCAGTGCTAGCGGGGGGAACACCGGGGAGCTGTTTTTT. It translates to CSASGGNTGELFF.

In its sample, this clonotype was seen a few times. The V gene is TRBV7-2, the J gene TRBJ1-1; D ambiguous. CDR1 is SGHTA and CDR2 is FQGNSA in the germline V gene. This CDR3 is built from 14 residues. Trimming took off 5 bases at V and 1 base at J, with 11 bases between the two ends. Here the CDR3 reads CASSPRIGNTEAFF. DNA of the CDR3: TGTGCCAGCAGCCCGAGGATTGGGAACACTGAAGCTTTCTTT.

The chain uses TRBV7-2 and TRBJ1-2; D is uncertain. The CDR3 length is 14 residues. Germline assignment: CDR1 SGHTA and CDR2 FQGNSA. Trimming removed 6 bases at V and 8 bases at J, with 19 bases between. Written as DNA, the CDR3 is TGTGCCAGCAGATCCCCCGGGAGAAAAGGCGGCTACACCTTC. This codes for CASRSPGRKGGYTF.

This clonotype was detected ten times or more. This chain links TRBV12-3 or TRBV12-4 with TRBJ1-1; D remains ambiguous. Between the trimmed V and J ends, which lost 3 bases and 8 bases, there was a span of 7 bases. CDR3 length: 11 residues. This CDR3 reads CASSLEYEAFF. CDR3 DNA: TGTGCCAGCAGTTTGGAGTACGAAGCTTTCTTT.

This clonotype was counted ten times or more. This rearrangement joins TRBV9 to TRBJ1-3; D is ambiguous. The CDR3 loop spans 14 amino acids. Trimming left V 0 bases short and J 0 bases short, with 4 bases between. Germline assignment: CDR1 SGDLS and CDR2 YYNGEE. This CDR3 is CASSVVGSGNTIYF. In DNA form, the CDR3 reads TGTGCCAGCAGCGTAGTCGGCTCTGGAAACACCATATATTTT.

The CDR3 DNA reads as TGTGCCAGCACCCCAGGGACAGGGAACTACGAGCAGTACTTC. Amino acids: CASTPGTGNYEQYF. The genes are TRBV7-2 and TRBJ2-7; 9 nucleotides line up with TRBD1. CDR3 length: 14 residues. Germline V gene sequence: CDR1 SGHTA, CDR2 FQGNSA. The V gene end was trimmed by 7 bases and the J gene end by 3 bases; junction bases not matched to a gene: 7.

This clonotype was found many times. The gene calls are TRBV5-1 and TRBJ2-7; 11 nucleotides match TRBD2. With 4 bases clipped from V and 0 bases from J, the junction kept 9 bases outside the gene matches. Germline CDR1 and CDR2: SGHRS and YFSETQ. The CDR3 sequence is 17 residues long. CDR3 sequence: CASSVGLADESSYEQYF. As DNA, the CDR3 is TGCGCCAGCAGCGTGGGACTAGCGGACGAGAGCTCCTACGAGCAGTACTTC.

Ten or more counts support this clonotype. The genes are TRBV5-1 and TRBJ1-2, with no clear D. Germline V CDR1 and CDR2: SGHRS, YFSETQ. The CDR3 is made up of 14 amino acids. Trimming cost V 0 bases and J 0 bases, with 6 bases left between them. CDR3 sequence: CASSLETTNYGYTF. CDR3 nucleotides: TGCGCCAGCAGCTTGGAGACCACTAACTATGGCTACACCTTC.

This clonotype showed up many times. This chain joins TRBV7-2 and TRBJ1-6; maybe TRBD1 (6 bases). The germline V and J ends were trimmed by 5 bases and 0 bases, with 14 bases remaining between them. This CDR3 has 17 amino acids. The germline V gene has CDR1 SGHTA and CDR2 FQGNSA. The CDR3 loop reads CASSKDRLSSYNSPLHF. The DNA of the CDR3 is TGTGCCAGCAGCAAGGACAGACTAAGCTCCTATAATTCACCCCTCCACTTT.

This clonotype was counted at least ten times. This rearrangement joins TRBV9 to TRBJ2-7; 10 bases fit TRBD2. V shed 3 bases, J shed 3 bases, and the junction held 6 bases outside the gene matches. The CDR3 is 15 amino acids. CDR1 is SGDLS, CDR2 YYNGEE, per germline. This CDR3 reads CASSETGTSVYEQYF. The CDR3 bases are TGTGCCAGCAGCGAGACCGGGACTAGCGTCTACGAGCAGTACTTC.

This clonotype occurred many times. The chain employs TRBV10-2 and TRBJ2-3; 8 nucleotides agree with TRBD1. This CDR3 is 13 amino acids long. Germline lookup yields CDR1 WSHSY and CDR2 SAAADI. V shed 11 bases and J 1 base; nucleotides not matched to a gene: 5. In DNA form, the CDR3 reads TGCGCCGGCTACAGGGGGGGCACAGATACGCAGTATTTT. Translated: CAGYRGGTDTQYF.

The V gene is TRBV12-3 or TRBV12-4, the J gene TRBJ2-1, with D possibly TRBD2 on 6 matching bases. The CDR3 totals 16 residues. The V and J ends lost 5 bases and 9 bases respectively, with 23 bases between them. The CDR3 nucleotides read TGTGCCAGCAGTACCGGGGACTCGCCGATTTGGCTTGAGCAGTTCTTC. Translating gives CASSTGDSPIWLEQFF.

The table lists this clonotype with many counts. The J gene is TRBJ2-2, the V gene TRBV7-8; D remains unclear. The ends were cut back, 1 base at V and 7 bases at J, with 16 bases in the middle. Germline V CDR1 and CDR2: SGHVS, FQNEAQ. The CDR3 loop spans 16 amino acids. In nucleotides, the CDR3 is TGTGCCAGCAGCTTAGACCTCTATAACATGATCGGGGAGCTGTTTTTT. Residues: CASSLDLYNMIGELFF.

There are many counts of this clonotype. CDR3 in DNA: TGTGCCAGCTCACCTCCGGACAGGAAGAACACTGAAGCTTTCTTT. It is translated as CASSPPDRKNTEAFF. The chain couples TRBV18 to TRBJ1-1; 7 positions match TRBD1. Trimming cost V 3 bases and J 1 base; bases outside gene matches: 5. CDR1 KGHSH and CDR2 LQKENI come from the germline V gene. The CDR3 is 15 amino acids.

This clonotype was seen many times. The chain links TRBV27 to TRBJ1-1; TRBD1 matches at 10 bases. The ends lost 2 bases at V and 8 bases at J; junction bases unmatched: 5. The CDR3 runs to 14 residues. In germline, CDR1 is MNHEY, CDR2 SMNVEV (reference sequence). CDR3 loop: CASSLQTGGGEAFF. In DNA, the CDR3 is TGTGCCAGCAGTTTACAGACAGGGGGCGGCGAAGCTTTCTTT.

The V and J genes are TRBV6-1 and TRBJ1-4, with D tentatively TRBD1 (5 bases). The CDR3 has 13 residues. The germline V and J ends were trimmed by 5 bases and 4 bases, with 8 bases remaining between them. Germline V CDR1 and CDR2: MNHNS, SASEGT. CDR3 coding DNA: TGTGCCAGCAGTAGGGGTTTTAATGAAAAACTGTTTTTT. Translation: CASSRGFNEKLFF.

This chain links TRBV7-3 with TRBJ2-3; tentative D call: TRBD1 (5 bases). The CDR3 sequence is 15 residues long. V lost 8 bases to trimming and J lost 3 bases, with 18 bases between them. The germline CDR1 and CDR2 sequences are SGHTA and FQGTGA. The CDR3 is CASSSAGLGTDTQYF. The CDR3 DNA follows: TGTGCCAGCTCTTCTGCAGGGTTGGGAACAGATACGCAGTATTTT.

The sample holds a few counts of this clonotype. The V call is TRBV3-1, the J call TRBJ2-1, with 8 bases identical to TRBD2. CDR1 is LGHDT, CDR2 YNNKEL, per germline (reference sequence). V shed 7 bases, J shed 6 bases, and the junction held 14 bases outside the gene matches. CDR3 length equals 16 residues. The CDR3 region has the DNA TGTGCCAGCACTGGGGGGGGACTAGTTCGGGGCAATGAGCAGTTCTTC. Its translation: CASTGGGLVRGNEQFF.

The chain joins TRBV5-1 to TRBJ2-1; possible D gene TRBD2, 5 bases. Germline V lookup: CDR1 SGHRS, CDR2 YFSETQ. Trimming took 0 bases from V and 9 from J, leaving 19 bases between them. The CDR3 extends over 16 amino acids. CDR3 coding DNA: TGCGCCAGCAGCTTGGGGACTTTCTCCACCGCGAGTGAGCAGTTCTTC. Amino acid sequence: CASSLGTFSTASEQFF. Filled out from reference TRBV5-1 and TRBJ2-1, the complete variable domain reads KAGVTQTPRYLIKTRGQQVTLSCSPISGHRSVSWYQQTPGQGLQFLFEYFSETQRNKGNFPGRFSGRQFSNSRSEMNVSTLELGDSALYLCASSLGTFSTASEQFFGPGTRLTVL.

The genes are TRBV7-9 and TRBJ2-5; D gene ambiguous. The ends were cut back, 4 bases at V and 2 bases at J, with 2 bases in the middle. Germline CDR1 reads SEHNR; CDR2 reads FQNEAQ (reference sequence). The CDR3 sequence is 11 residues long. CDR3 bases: TGTGCCAGCAGCTGGCAAGAGACCCAGTACTTC. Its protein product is CASSWQETQYF.

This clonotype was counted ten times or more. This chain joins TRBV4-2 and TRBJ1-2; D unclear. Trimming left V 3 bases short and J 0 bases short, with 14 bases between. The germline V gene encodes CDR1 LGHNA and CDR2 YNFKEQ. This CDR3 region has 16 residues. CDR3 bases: TGTGCCAGCAGCCACACTACAGCGGCCCCTAACTATGGCTACACCTTC. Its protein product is CASSHTTAAPNYGYTF.

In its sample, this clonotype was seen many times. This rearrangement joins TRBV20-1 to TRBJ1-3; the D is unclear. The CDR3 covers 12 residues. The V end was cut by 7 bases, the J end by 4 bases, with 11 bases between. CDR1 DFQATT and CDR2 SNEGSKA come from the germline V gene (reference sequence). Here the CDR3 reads CSVALWGNTIYF. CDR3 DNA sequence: TGCAGTGTCGCCCTTTGGGGAAACACCATATATTTT.

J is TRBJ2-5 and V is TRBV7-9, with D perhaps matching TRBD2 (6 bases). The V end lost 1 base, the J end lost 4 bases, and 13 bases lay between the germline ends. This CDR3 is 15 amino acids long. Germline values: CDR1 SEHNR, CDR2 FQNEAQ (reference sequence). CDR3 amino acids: CASSLGGGAGETQYF. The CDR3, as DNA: TGTGCCAGCAGCTTAGGGGGAGGAGCTGGAGAGACCCAGTACTTC.

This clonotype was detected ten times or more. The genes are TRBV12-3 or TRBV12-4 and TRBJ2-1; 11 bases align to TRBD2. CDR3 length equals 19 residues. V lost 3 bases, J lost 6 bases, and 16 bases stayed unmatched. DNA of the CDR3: TGTGCCAGCAGTTTCAGGGGACAGACCGCTAGCGGGAGGCCCAATGAGCAGTTCTTC. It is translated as CASSFRGQTASGRPNEQFF.

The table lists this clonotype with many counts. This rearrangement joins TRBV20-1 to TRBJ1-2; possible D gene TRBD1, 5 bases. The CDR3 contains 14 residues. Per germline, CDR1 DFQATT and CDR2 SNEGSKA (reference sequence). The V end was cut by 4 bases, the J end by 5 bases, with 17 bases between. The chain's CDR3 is CSATEGTVGYGYTF. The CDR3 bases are TGCAGTGCTACGGAGGGGACGGTTGGGTATGGCTACACCTTC.

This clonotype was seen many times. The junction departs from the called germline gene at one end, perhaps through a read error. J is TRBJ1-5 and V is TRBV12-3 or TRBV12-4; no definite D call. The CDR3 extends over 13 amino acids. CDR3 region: CASSLASNQPQHF. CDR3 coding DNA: TGCGCCAGCAGCTTGGCAAGCAATCAGCCCCAGCATTTT.

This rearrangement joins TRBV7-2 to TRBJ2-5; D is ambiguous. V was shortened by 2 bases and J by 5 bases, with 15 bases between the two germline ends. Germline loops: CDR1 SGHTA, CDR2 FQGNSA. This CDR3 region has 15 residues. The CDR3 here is CASSLSALVRETQYF. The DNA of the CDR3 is TGTGCCAGCAGCTTAAGTGCCTTGGTGCGGGAGACCCAGTACTTC. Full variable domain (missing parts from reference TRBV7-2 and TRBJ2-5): GAGVSQSPSNKVTEKGKDVELRCDPISGHTALYWYRQSLGQGLEFLIYFQGNSAPDKSGLPSDRFSAERTGGSVSTLTIQRTQQEDSAVYLCASSLSALVRETQYFGPGTRLLVL.